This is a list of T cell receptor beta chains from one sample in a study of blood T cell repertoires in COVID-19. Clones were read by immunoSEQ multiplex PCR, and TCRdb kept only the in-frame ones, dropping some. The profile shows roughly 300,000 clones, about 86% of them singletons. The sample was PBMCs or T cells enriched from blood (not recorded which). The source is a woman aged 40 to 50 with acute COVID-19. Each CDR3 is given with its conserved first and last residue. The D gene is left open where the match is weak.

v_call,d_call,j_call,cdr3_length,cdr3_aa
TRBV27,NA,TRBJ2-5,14,CASSLFAAQETQYF
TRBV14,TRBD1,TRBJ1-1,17,CASSQTDYRGSDTEAFF
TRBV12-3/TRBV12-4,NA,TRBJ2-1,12,CASSSSRNEQFF
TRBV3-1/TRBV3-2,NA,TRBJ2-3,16,CASSQPGLSRTDTQYF
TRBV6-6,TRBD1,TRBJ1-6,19,CASSQWGDRGLGSNSPLHF
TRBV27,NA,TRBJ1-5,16,CASSPERGYSNQPQHF
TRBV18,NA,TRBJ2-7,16,CASSPRGRGITYEQYF
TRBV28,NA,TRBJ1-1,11,CASQMHAEAFF
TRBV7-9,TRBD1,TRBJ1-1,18,CASSLAGWGQSMNTEAFF
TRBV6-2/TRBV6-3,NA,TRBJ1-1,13,CASSSYRETPAFF
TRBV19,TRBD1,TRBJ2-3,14,CASSHRGRTDTQYF
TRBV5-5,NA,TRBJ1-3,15,CASSLFPTGGNTIYF
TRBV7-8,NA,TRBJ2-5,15,CASSSLPPGEETQYF
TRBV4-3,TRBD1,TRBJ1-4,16,CASSHRGTGGGEKLFF
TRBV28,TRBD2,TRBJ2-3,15,CASSLGGRAADTQYF
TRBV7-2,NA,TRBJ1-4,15,CASSPEAGRDGKLFF
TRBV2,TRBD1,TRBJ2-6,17,CASRKTGAPSGANVLTF
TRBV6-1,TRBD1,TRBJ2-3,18,CASSDHRGRWGVGDTQYF
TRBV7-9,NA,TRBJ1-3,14,CASSLAGSGNTIYF
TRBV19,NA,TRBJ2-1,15,CASSLQMGPYNEQFF
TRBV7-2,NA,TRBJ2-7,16,CASTEIGRLADYEQYF
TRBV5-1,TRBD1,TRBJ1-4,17,CASSLNNIQGASEKLFF
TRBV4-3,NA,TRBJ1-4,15,CASSQAGGVGEKLFF
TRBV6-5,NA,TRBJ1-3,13,CASRGTGGNTIYF
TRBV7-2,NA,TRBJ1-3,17,CASSSYGTPFSGNTIYF
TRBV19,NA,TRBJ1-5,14,CASHEGGGNQPQHF
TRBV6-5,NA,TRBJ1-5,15,CASKPTEGFNQPQHF
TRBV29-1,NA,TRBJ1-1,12,CSVGEGNTEAFF
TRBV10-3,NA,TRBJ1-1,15,CAIRKTGQANTEAFF
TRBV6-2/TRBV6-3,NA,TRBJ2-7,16,CASSYSRGVGSYEQYF
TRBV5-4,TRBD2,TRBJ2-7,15,CASSSIAGLSHEQYF
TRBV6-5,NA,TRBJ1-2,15,CAFLGDLTGSMSYTF
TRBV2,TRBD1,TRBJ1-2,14,CASRGTGFIYGYTF
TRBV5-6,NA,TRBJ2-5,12,CASSLTQGTQYF
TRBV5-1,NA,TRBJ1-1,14,CASSLVSRNTEAFF
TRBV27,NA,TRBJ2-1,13,CASSSPGNNEQFF
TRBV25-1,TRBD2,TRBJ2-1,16,CASSEAGGVTYNEQFF
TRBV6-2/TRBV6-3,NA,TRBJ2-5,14,CASSFHQFQETQYF
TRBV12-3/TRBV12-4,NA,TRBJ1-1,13,CASSRRGNTEAFF
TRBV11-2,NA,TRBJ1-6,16,CASSLVGGGDNSPLHF
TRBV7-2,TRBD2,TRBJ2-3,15,CASSLDGGRADTQYF
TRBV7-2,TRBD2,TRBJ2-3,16,CASSLGSGSFTDTQYF